The 21 T cell receptor beta chains below come from one sample, sequenced in a study of blood T cell repertoires in COVID-19. Measured with immunoSEQ multiplex PCR; TCRdb has only the in-frame clones, and not every one. The sample contains around 290,000 clones, approximately 90% of which appear only once. Specimen: PBMCs or T cells enriched from blood (not recorded which). Every receptor here comes from a woman aged 55-70 years in a cohort exposed to, infected with or recovered from COVID-19 (not recorded which).

This sequence joins TRBV27 and TRBJ2-1; 12 bases fit TRBD2. V lost 5 bases, J lost 7 bases, and 3 bases stayed unmatched. Germline assignment: CDR1 MNHEY and CDR2 SMNVEV (reference sequence). The CDR3 is 14 amino acids. In nucleotides, the CDR3 is TGTGCCAGCAGTAGGACTAGCGGGAATAATGAGCAGTTCTTC. This encodes CASSRTSGNNEQFF.

The chain employs TRBV6-4 and TRBJ2-7; TRBD2 is a possible D gene (6 bases). Germline CDR1 reads MRHNA; CDR2 reads SNTAGT. The V end was cut by 2 bases, the J end by 6 bases, with 8 bases between. The CDR3 runs 12 residues. The CDR3 loop is CASSDAGGEQYF. CDR3 DNA: TGTGCCAGCAGTGACGCCGGGGGCGAGCAGTACTTC.

This chain links TRBV30 with TRBJ2-7; weak D call: TRBD2 (5 bases). The CDR3 runs to 14 residues. Trimming pared 0 bases from V and 1 base from J, leaving 10 bases between. CDR1 GTSNPN and CDR2 SVGIG come from the germline V gene (reference sequence). The CDR3 spells CAWSVLGLSYEQYF. Here the CDR3 DNA reads TGTGCCTGGAGTGTACTCGGACTTTCCTACGAGCAGTACTTC.

The V call is TRBV19, the J call TRBJ1-2; 8 positions match TRBD1. V gave up 4 bases and J gave up 5 bases; unmatched junction bases: 9. The CDR3 covers 15 residues. Germline V gives CDR1 LNHDA, CDR2 SQIVND (reference sequence). The CDR3 DNA follows: TGTGCCAGTAGTACTCCTTCGACAGGGGAGTATGGCTACACCTTC. It codes for CASSTPSTGEYGYTF.

V usage is TRBV28 and J usage is TRBJ1-6, with no clear D. Trimming took 6 bases from V and 16 from J, leaving 16 bases between them. Germline CDR1 and CDR2: MDHEN and SYDVKM. This CDR3 has 12 amino acids. Here the CDR3 reads CASSSQIFVLHF. The CDR3 bases are TGTGCCAGCAGCTCACAGATTTTTGTTCTCCACTTT.

This chain uses TRBV3-1 (or the pseudogene TRBV3-2) with TRBJ2-7; D ambiguous. The CDR3 sequence is 12 residues long. V was trimmed by 2 bases and J by 7 bases, leaving 9 bases between them. CDR1 is LGHDT and CDR2 is YNNKEL in the germline V gene (reference sequence). CDR3 region: CASSQNVGEQYF. CDR3 nucleotide sequence: TGTGCCAGCAGCCAAAATGTCGGGGAGCAGTACTTC.

V usage is TRBV7-9 and J usage is TRBJ1-6; tentatively, D is TRBD1 (5 bases). This CDR3 is built from 14 residues. V gave up 6 bases and J gave up 7 bases, with 13 bases separating them. Germline V lookup: CDR1 SEHNR, CDR2 FQNEAQ (reference sequence). CDR3 bases: TGTGCCAGCAGTTATGGCAGGGAAAATTCACCCCTCCACTTT. Its protein product is CASSYGRENSPLHF.

The chain combines TRBV28 with TRBJ2-5; D may be TRBD1 (6 bases). This CDR3 contains 15 residues. Trimming pared 7 bases from V and 1 base from J, leaving 16 bases between. Germline-derived CDR1 and CDR2 are MDHEN and SYDVKM. In nucleotides, the CDR3 is TGTGCCAGCAAAAGATTGGACAGACTCCAAGAGACCCAGTACTTC. Translated, it gives CASKRLDRLQETQYF.

The chain joins TRBV19 to TRBJ2-3; tentatively, D is TRBD2 (5 bases). The germline V gene has CDR1 LNHDA and CDR2 SQIVND (reference sequence). The CDR3 spans 14 residues. The ends were cut back, 5 bases at V and 0 bases at J, with 9 bases in the middle. Here the CDR3 reads CASSVRGSTDTQYF. The CDR3 DNA is TGTGCCAGTAGTGTTCGGGGTAGCACAGATACGCAGTATTTT.

This chain joins TRBV5-1 and TRBJ2-3; 8 bases are a match to TRBD2. The CDR3 contains 14 residues. Germline assignment: CDR1 SGHRS and CDR2 YFSETQ. V dropped 4 bases and J dropped 6; count of bases not matched to a gene: 7. CDR3 residues: CASSPGGRQDTQYF. Written as DNA, the CDR3 is TGCGCCAGCAGCCCGGGGGGGAGGCAGGATACGCAGTATTTT.

CDR3: CSASGDSTEAFF. In nucleotides, the CDR3 is TGCAGTGCTAGTGGGGACAGCACTGAAGCTTTCTTT. The chain uses TRBV20-1 and TRBJ1-1, with 7 bases that match TRBD1. V trimming: 3 bases; J trimming: 4 bases; junction bases outside the gene matches: 2. The CDR3 covers 12 residues. Germline V lookup: CDR1 DFQATT, CDR2 SNEGSKA (reference sequence).

The genes are TRBV6-1 and TRBJ2-7; 8 bases are shared with TRBD2. The CDR3 consists of 13 residues. With V trimmed by 1 base and J by 9 bases, 5 bases remained unmatched. CDR1 MNHNS and CDR2 SASEGT come from the germline V gene. In DNA, the CDR3 is TGTGCCAGCAGTGAAGGAAGCGGGGGCGGGCAGTACTTC. Translation gives CASSEGSGGGQYF.

V gene TRBV5-6 combines with J gene TRBJ1-3, with 7 bases aligning to TRBD1. CDR3 length: 17 residues. The germline CDR1 and CDR2 sequences are SGHDT and YYEEEE. J was trimmed by 0 bases and V by 1 base; bases with no gene match: 7. The CDR3, as DNA: TGTGCCAGCAGCTTGTTTCAGGGGGGATCCTCTGGAAACACCATATATTTT. This codes for CASSLFQGGSSGNTIYF.

Comments on this clone: Just one base apart from a much larger clone, this may be a read error. The chain carries TRBV3-1 (or the pseudogene TRBV3-2) and TRBJ2-7, with TRBD1 matching 9 bases. Germline assignment: CDR1 LGHDT and CDR2 YNNKEL (reference sequence). V lost 5 bases and J lost 3; bases outside the gene matches: 2. The CDR3 totals 13 residues. Written as DNA, the CDR3 is TGTGCCAGCAGCTTGACAGGGGGCTACGAGCAGTACTTC. It translates to CASSLTGGYEQYF.

The chain employs TRBV6-5 and TRBJ1-2, with TRBD1 as a possible D gene (6 bases). Germline V lookup: CDR1 MNHEY, CDR2 SVGAGI. V was cut by 7 bases and J by 2 bases, with 17 bases left in between. This CDR3 spans 15 amino acids. The chain's CDR3 is CASTRAGQRNYGYTF. Here the CDR3 DNA reads TGTGCCAGCACCCGAGCCGGACAGAGGAACTATGGCTACACCTTC.

The rearrangement joins TRBV11-3 to TRBJ2-1; tentative D call: TRBD2 (6 bases). Germline values: CDR1 SGHNT, CDR2 YENEEA. This CDR3 spans 15 amino acids. V dropped 5 bases and J dropped 8 bases, with 19 bases sitting between them. CDR3 in DNA: TGTGCCAGCAGCCTAGTCTATCGGAGGGTATATGAGCAGTTCTTC. This sequence encodes CASSLVYRRVYEQFF.

The gene calls are TRBV12-3 or TRBV12-4 and TRBJ2-1, with TRBD2 as a possible D gene (5 bases). The CDR3 extends over 13 amino acids. Deletions cut 3 bases from V and 5 bases from J, with 8 bases between. The CDR3 DNA sequence: TGTGCCAGCAGTTTGTGGCGGGACAATGAGCAGTTCTTC. It specifies CASSLWRDNEQFF.

The V call is TRBV7-2, the J call TRBJ2-7; 10 positions match TRBD2. This CDR3 has 14 amino acids. V was pared by 6 bases and J by 0 bases, with 2 bases of the junction left unmatched. Looked up from germline, CDR1 is SGHTA and CDR2 is FQGNSA. The CDR3 region is CASRGTSASYEQYF. CDR3 bases: TGTGCCAGCAGAGGGACTAGCGCCTCCTACGAGCAGTACTTC.

V and J are TRBV28 and TRBJ1-4; tentative D call: TRBD1 (5 bases). V shed 5 bases and J shed 8 bases, with 18 bases lying between them. CDR1 and CDR2 from the germline V gene are MDHEN and SYDVKM. The CDR3 loop spans 15 amino acids. In DNA form, the CDR3 reads TGTGCCAGCAGTCCCTGGGGAGGGGAGGAGGAAAAACTGTTTTTT. It yields the protein CASSPWGGEEEKLFF.

This sequence joins TRBV15 and TRBJ2-5; perhaps TRBD1 as D (5 bases). The V gene's germline CDR1 is LNHNV and CDR2 YYDKDF (reference sequence). Trimming stripped 3 bases from V and 1 base from J, with 6 bases between. This CDR3 has 13 residues. The CDR3 DNA reads as TGTGCCACCAGCAGGACAGTCCAAGAGACCCAGTACTTC. Protein product: CATSRTVQETQYF.

To note about this clone: Within the sample, other DNA sequences also encode this same CDR3. The chain carries TRBV28 and TRBJ2-3; D is unresolved. The CDR3 loop spans 13 amino acids. Germline values: CDR1 MDHEN, CDR2 SYDVKM. Trimming removed 2 bases from V and 3 bases from J, with 6 bases in between. In DNA form, the CDR3 reads TGTGCCAGCAGTTTAGGCGGTACAGATACGCAGTATTTT. The encoded protein is CASSLGGTDTQYF.